These 8 T cell receptor beta chains were all obtained from the same sample, sequenced in a study of blood T cells in healthy people across ages. Primers used in a second PCR of about 7 to 12 cycles were a sample-barcoded 5' primer and a J-beta primer mix. In TCRdb, the 5' RACE reads were re-called with MiXCR into one record per CDR3 protein. The sample holds hundreds of thousands of distinct CDR3 sequences, approximately 40% seen once. What was sequenced was blood. These receptors all come from a man older than 75 in good health.

A word on this clonotype: One junction end disagrees with the germline gene, perhaps due to a read error. Written as DNA, the CDR3 is TGTGCCAGCAGCACCAAGCGAGGGGCTTACAGTGAGCAGTTCTTC. Its protein is CASSTKRGAYSEQFF. The V call is TRBV11-1, the J call TRBJ2-1, with D tentatively TRBD1 or TRBD2 (5 bases each). Germline lookup yields CDR1 SGHAT and CDR2 FQDESV (reference sequence). This CDR3 spans 15 amino acids.

This sequence joins TRBV19 and TRBJ1-2; possibly TRBD1 for D (5 bases). This CDR3 region has 16 residues. Germline V gives CDR1 LNHDA, CDR2 SQIVND (reference sequence). V was trimmed by 3 bases and J by 4 bases, leaving 18 bases between them. The CDR3 DNA sequence: TGTGCCAGTAGTATTTCTTGGCAGGGCAGTGCCTATGGCTACACCTTC. This codes for CASSISWQGSAYGYTF.

This chain uses TRBV6-2 or TRBV6-3 with TRBJ2-7, with TRBD2 matching over 8 bases. With V trimmed by 6 bases and J by 1 base, 14 bases remained unmatched. The V gene's germline CDR1 is MNHEY and CDR2 SVGEGT. CDR3 length equals 17 residues. The CDR3 here is CASSLGASGFGSYEQYF. The CDR3 DNA is TGTGCCAGCAGCTTGGGGGCTAGCGGGTTCGGGTCCTACGAGCAGTACTTC.

The J gene is TRBJ1-2, the V gene TRBV5-4, with D perhaps TRBD1 (5 bases). The CDR3 has 15 residues. Germline V gene lookup returns CDR1 SGHNT and CDR2 YYREEE (reference sequence). The V end was cut by 2 bases, the J end by 2 bases, with 13 bases between. CDR3 residues: CASSLKTVGNYGYTF. Written as DNA, the CDR3 is TGTGCCAGCAGCTTAAAGACAGTGGGAAACTATGGCTACACCTTC. The variable domain in full, completed from reference TRBV5-4 and TRBJ1-2, reads ETGVTQSPTHLIKTRGQQVTLRCSSQSGHNTVSWYQQALGQGPQFIFQYYREEENGRGNFPPRFSGLQFPNYSSELNVNALELDDSALYLCASSLKTVGNYGYTFGSGTRLTVV.

The V call is TRBV10-1, the J call TRBJ2-2, with no clear D. The V gene's germline CDR1 is WNHNN and CDR2 SYGVQD (reference sequence). The V end lost 6 bases, the J end lost 4 bases, and 6 bases lay between the germline ends. This CDR3 contains 12 residues. For the CDR3, the DNA is TGCGCCAGCAGGGCATTCACCGGGGAGCTGTTTTTT. It is translated as CASRAFTGELFF.

The genes are TRBV20-1 and TRBJ2-3; maybe TRBD1 (5 bases). V was cut by 3 bases and J by 6 bases, with 10 bases left in between. The length of the CDR3 is 12 residues. CDR1 and CDR2 (germline): DFQATT, SNEGSKA (reference sequence). This CDR3 reads CSARQGVDTQYF. The CDR3, as DNA: TGCAGTGCTAGGCAGGGCGTGGATACGCAGTATTTT.

The chain is built from TRBV28 and TRBJ2-2; D gene uncertain. V shed 4 bases and J shed 5 bases, with 11 bases lying between them. The CDR3 consists of 14 residues. CDR1 is MDHEN and CDR2 is SYDVKM in the germline V gene. The DNA for the CDR3 is TGTGCCAGCAGTTCGGGCCCACGGACCGGGGAGCTGTTTTTT. Residues: CASSSGPRTGELFF. The full variable domain, its missing parts supplied by reference TRBV28 and TRBJ2-2, is DVKVTQSSRYLVKRTGEKVFLECVQDMDHENMFWYRQDPGLGLRLIYFSYDVKMKEKGDIPEGYSVSREKKERFSLILESASTNQTSMYLCASSSGPRTGELFFGEGSRLTVL.

This clonotype occurred a few times. CDR3: CASSAGLAEETQYF. CDR3 nucleotide sequence: TGTGCCAGCAGTGCTGGACTAGCGGAAGAGACCCAGTACTTC. This sequence joins TRBV6-1 and TRBJ2-5; 10 nucleotides match TRBD2. Unmatched junction bases numbered 2, after V lost 4 bases and J lost 3 bases. CDR3 length: 14 residues. CDR1 and CDR2 from the germline V gene are MNHNS and SASEGT.